The subject of this entry is one T cell receptor (beta chain). The data were obtained in a study of blood T cell repertoires in COVID-19. CDR3 length: 14 residues. V lost 0 bases and J lost 4; bases outside the gene matches: 2. CDR1 is SGHRS, CDR2 YFSETQ, per germline. Clones were sequenced by immunoSEQ multiplex PCR, and TCRdb holds only the in-frame ones, with some missing. The repertoire consists of just under 80,000 clones, with about 90% occurring once and the leading ten covering 45%. The TCR was taken from a human donor in a cohort sampled during active COVID-19. The sample consisted of peripheral blood. The rearrangement joins TRBV5-1 to TRBJ1-1; the match to TRBD1 covers 8 bases. CDR3 nucleotide sequence: TGCGCCAGCAGCTTGGTTCAGGGGGCCACTGAAGCTTTCTTT. Its protein product is CASSLVQGATEAFF.